The rows below give T cell receptor beta chains drawn from one sample of a study of T cell changes during pregnancy in multiple sclerosis. Here immunoSEQ multiplex PCR was the method, and the copy in TCRdb shows in-frame clones only, minus some. This table has approximately 50,000 clones, 91% appearing once. Sequences were derived from CD8+ T cells from peripheral blood mononuclear cells, sampled after pregnancy. These TCRs come from a female donor with multiple sclerosis, enrolled in a pregnancy study. CDR3s include the opening cysteine and the closing phenylalanine or tryptophan. A D gene is named only where the DNA matches it firmly. Some rows mark clone size as missing; the rest say once, few, many or name a class of expanded clone.

D gene | J gene | clone size | CDR3 length | V gene | CDR3 protein | CDR3 DNA
NA | TRBJ2-7 | once | 15 | TRBV14 | CASSQGWGGGYEQYF | TGTGCCAGCAGCCAAGGTTGGGGGGGCGGCTACGAGCAGTACTTC
NA | TRBJ2-7 | NA | 13 | TRBV7-9 | CASSLAADYEQYF | TGTGCCAGCAGCTTAGCGGCGGACTACGAGCAGTACTTC
NA | TRBJ2-7 | NA | 15 | TRBV9 | CASSEGGDRSYEQYF | TGTGCCAGCAGCGAAGGCGGGGATCGCTCCTACGAGCAGTACTTC
TRBD1 | TRBJ1-1 | NA | 14 | TRBV30 | CAWSRTGGLPEAFF | TGTGCCTGGAGTCGGACAGGGGGCCTACCCGAAGCTTTCTTT
NA | TRBJ2-1 | NA | 15 | TRBV27 | CASSHLPPGNNEQFF | TGTGCCAGCAGCCACCTCCCCCCGGGTAACAATGAGCAGTTCTTC
TRBD1 | TRBJ1-5 | NA | 16 | TRBV5-8 | CASSLGDRGRTQPQHF | TGTGCCAGCAGCTTGGGAGACAGGGGACGGACTCAGCCCCAGCATTTT
TRBD1 | TRBJ1-4 | few | 14 | TRBV10-3 | CAIRDRDRNEKLFF | TGTGCCATCAGGGATAGGGACAGGAATGAAAAACTGTTTTTT
TRBD1 | TRBJ2-2 | NA | 14 | TRBV2 | CASMGQGAIGELFF | TGTGCCAGCATGGGACAGGGGGCAATCGGGGAGCTGTTTTTT
TRBD1 | TRBJ2-3 | NA | 15 | TRBV14 | CASSARDRAPDTQYF | TGTGCCAGCAGCGCACGGGACAGGGCCCCAGATACGCAGTATTTT
NA | TRBJ2-7 | NA | 16 | TRBV7-9 | CASSFHSEAPSYEQYF | TGTGCCAGCAGCTTCCATTCGGAGGCCCCCTCCTACGAGCAGTACTTC
NA | TRBJ1-5 | NA | 13 | TRBV27 | CASSLSAVKPQHF | TGTGCCAGCAGTTTATCGGCGGTTAAGCCCCAGCATTTT
NA | TRBJ2-7 | NA | 14 | TRBV12-5 | CASGLDQRIYEQYF | TGTGCTAGTGGTTTGGATCAGCGGATCTACGAGCAGTACTTC
TRBD1 | TRBJ1-6 | NA | 16 | TRBV2 | CASSGPEQGADSPLHF | TGTGCCAGCAGCGGACCGGAACAGGGGGCCGATTCACCCCTCCACTTT
NA | TRBJ1-1 | NA | 14 | TRBV6-1 | CASSEAGARAEAFF | TGTGCCAGCAGTGAAGCGGGGGCGCGTGCTGAAGCTTTCTTT
NA | TRBJ2-1 | NA | 17 | TRBV11-2 | CASSLDLTAAGYNEQFF | TGTGCCAGCAGCTTAGATCTGACAGCCGCCGGGTACAATGAGCAGTTCTTC
NA | TRBJ1-5 | NA | 14 | TRBV6-6 | CASSSRQADQPQHF | TGTGCCAGCAGTTCACGACAAGCCGATCAGCCCCAGCATTTT
NA | TRBJ1-4 | few | 12 | TRBV11-2 | CASSQGWEKLFF | TGTGCCAGCAGTCAGGGTTGGGAAAAACTGTTTTTT
NA | TRBJ2-3 | NA | 14 | TRBV27 | CASRTGTAGDTQYF | TGTGCCAGCAGGACCGGGACAGCGGGAGATACGCAGTATTTT
TRBD2 | TRBJ2-7 | NA | 13 | TRBV7-6 | CASSLGGVGEQYF | TGTGCCAGCAGCTTGGGGGGGGTGGGAGAGCAGTACTTC
NA | TRBJ2-7 | once | 14 | TRBV27 | CASSLQGTPYEQYF | TGTGCCAGCAGTTTACAGGGGACGCCCTACGAGCAGTACTTC
NA | TRBJ2-2 | NA | 14 | TRBV11-2 | CASTRTANTGELFF | TGTGCCAGCACCAGGACAGCGAACACCGGGGAGCTGTTTTTT
TRBD2 | TRBJ2-5 | NA | 15 | TRBV11-2 | CASSTGLAAQETQYF | TGTGCCAGCAGCACCGGACTAGCAGCTCAAGAGACCCAGTACTTC